A selection of T cell receptor beta chains follows, all from one sample in a study of blood T cell repertoires in COVID-19. Profiled with immunoSEQ multiplex PCR; TCRdb holds only in-frame clones, not every one. The data hold a few hundred thousand clones, with more than 70% observed a single time. The sequenced sample consisted of peripheral blood. These receptors came from a young man who had recovered from COVID-19. The CDR3 runs from the conserved cysteine through the conserved F or W. The D gene is left open where the match is weak. Rows may omit the clone size; those that give it use once, few, many or a size class.

cdr3_nt | cdr3_aa | cdr3_length | j_call | v_call | d_call | clone_size
TGTGCCAGCAGCTCTGTACGACGGGGATACGAGCAGTACTTC | CASSSVRRGYEQYF | 14 | TRBJ2-7 | TRBV6-2/TRBV6-3 | NA | NA
TGCAGCGTTGGGGAGATGAACACTGAAGCTTTCTTT | CSVGEMNTEAFF | 12 | TRBJ1-1 | TRBV29-1 | NA | NA
TGTGCCAGCAGCGTTGGGACATTCCTCGATACGCAGTATTTT | CASSVGTFLDTQYF | 14 | TRBJ2-3 | TRBV5-8 | NA | NA
TGTGCCAGCAGCTTAGTAGAAGGACTGTACAATGAGCAGTTCTTC | CASSLVEGLYNEQFF | 15 | TRBJ2-1 | TRBV7-2 | NA | once
TGTGCCAGCAGTTACGCCGGAGATAATTCACCCCTCCACTTT | CASSYAGDNSPLHF | 14 | TRBJ1-6 | TRBV6-2/TRBV6-3 | NA | NA
TGCGCCAGCAGCTTGGTTCCGACTAGCGGCGCAAACACCGGGGAGCTGTTTTTT | CASSLVPTSGANTGELFF | 18 | TRBJ2-2 | TRBV5-1 | TRBD2 | NA
TGTGCCACCCAGGCGGGGAATGAGAATTCACCCCTCCACTTT | CATQAGNENSPLHF | 14 | TRBJ1-6 | TRBV7-9 | NA | NA
TGTGCCATCAAGTTGGGGGAGGGAATGAATAGGAATGAGCAGTTCTTC | CAIKLGEGMNRNEQFF | 16 | TRBJ2-1 | TRBV10-3 | TRBD2 | NA
TGCGCCAGCAGCCCCCTTGCGGGAGGGCCCGGTGAGCAGTTCTTC | CASSPLAGGPGEQFF | 15 | TRBJ2-1 | TRBV4-1 | TRBD2 | NA
TGTGCCAGCAGCTTAGGCAGGCAGAACACCGGGGAGCTGTTTTTT | CASSLGRQNTGELFF | 15 | TRBJ2-2 | TRBV11-2 | NA | NA
TGTGCCAGCAGTTTCCTAGGGGACACAGCCTACGAGCAGTACTTC | CASSFLGDTAYEQYF | 15 | TRBJ2-7 | TRBV6-5 | NA | NA
TGTGCCAGCAGCCGCCGGTGGACAGATACGCAGTATTTT | CASSRRWTDTQYF | 13 | TRBJ2-3 | TRBV5-4 | NA | NA
TGTGCCAGCAGTTTGGACAGGGGTTCCGAGCAGTACTTC | CASSLDRGSEQYF | 13 | TRBJ2-7 | TRBV27 | TRBD1 | NA
TGTGCCAGCAGCTCACAGGGGATTATCGGGGAGCTGTTTTTT | CASSSQGIIGELFF | 14 | TRBJ2-2 | TRBV7-3 | TRBD1 | NA
TGTGCCAGCAGCTTCCCAAGGGAGGGGGCCAACGTCCTGACTTTC | CASSFPREGANVLTF | 15 | TRBJ2-6 | TRBV5-6 | NA | NA
TGTGCCAGCAGCCGAGGGGGGGACTATGGCTACACCTTC | CASSRGGDYGYTF | 13 | TRBJ1-2 | TRBV5-8 | NA | NA
TGTGCCAGCTCACCACTACAGGTCAACCCTGAAGCTTTCTTT | CASSPLQVNPEAFF | 14 | TRBJ1-1 | TRBV18 | NA | NA
TGTGCCAGCAGCTTAGTCTCAGGGGCGAATCAGCCCCAGCATTTT | CASSLVSGANQPQHF | 15 | TRBJ1-5 | TRBV7-2 | NA | NA
TGTGCCAGCAGCTTAGCGTTCGGGGGTAACACTGAAGCTTTCTTT | CASSLAFGGNTEAFF | 15 | TRBJ1-1 | TRBV11-1 | NA | NA
TGTGCCAGTAGTCGGGGGACGTATGGCTACACCTTC | CASSRGTYGYTF | 12 | TRBJ1-2 | TRBV19 | NA | NA
TGTGCCAGCTCAGACAGCTACAATGAGCAGTTCTTC | CASSDSYNEQFF | 12 | TRBJ2-1 | TRBV27 | NA | NA
TGTGCCAGCAGCCAAGAGTGGGGGACTAGTGTTCATCAAGAGACCCAGTACTTC | CASSQEWGTSVHQETQYF | 18 | TRBJ2-5 | TRBV4-2 | TRBD2 | NA
TGTGCCAGCAGCCCCACCGGGACTAGCGGGAACAATGAGCAGTTCTTC | CASSPTGTSGNNEQFF | 16 | TRBJ2-1 | TRBV7-3 | TRBD2 | NA
TGCAGCGTTGAGCCGGGGGACCCATACGCTGAAGCTTTCTTT | CSVEPGDPYAEAFF | 14 | TRBJ1-1 | TRBV29-1 | NA | NA